These 19 T cell receptor beta chains share one sample of origin, sequenced in a study of shared clonotypes between healthy human individuals. TCRdb keeps only in-frame clones here, not all; method: immunoSEQ multiplex PCR. The data show more than 2 million clones, with 85% to 95% seen just once and 0.13% held by the top ten. Source material: naive CD4+ T cells sorted from blood. Subset indicated: CD45RA+ positively selected. All receptors derive from a man in his late teens or twenties in good health.

Comments on this clone: This CDR3 is also generated by other DNA sequences in the sample. The chain uses TRBV20-1 and TRBJ2-7, with TRBD1 matching 7 bases. The length of the CDR3 is 11 residues. The V and J ends lost 5 bases and 2 bases, in that order; junction bases with no gene match: 0. From germline, CDR1 is DFQATT and CDR2 SNEGSKA (reference sequence). The CDR3: CSAGTAYEQYF. CDR3 coding DNA: TGCAGTGCTGGGACAGCCTACGAGCAGTACTTC.

J is TRBJ2-3 and V is TRBV5-1; TRBD1 or TRBD2 may be the D gene (5 bases each). The CDR3 runs 14 residues. Trimming shortened V by 7 bases and J by 0 bases, and 12 bases separated the two germline ends. Germline V gives CDR1 SGHRS, CDR2 YFSETQ. The CDR3 DNA sequence: TGCGCCAGCTGGGGACGGCGCAGCACAGATACGCAGTATTTT. This gives the protein CASWGRRSTDTQYF.

To note about this clone: This CDR3 is also generated by other DNA sequences in the sample. CDR3 nucleotide sequence: TGCGCCAGCAGCTTGGCAGCAGGGAGCTCCTACAATGAGCAGTTCTTC. It translates to CASSLAAGSSYNEQFF. The chain links TRBV5-1 to TRBJ2-1; either TRBD1 or TRBD2 may fit D (5 bases each). Germline loops: CDR1 SGHRS, CDR2 YFSETQ. There are 16 residues in the CDR3. V lost 0 bases, J lost 0 bases, and 10 bases lay in between.

The chain recombines TRBV2 with TRBJ1-1, with D tentatively TRBD1 (6 bases). From germline, CDR1 is SNHLY and CDR2 FYNNEI. Trimming took off 6 bases at V and 0 bases at J, with 17 bases between the two ends. This CDR3 contains 16 residues. The CDR3 spells CASSGQPPGMNTEAFF. CDR3 bases: TGTGCCAGCAGCGGACAGCCCCCGGGAATGAACACTGAAGCTTTCTTT.

V gene TRBV9 combines with J gene TRBJ2-3; D remains ambiguous. Per the germline V gene, CDR1 is SGDLS and CDR2 is YYNGEE. V dropped 3 bases and J dropped 6 bases, with 11 bases sitting between them. The CDR3 runs 13 residues. CDR3 nucleotide sequence: TGTGCCAGCAGCGCCCTTTTATCCGATACGCAGTATTTT. Encoded protein: CASSALLSDTQYF.

The V gene is TRBV10-1, the J gene TRBJ2-1, with 8 bases matching TRBD1. Germline V lookup: CDR1 WNHNN, CDR2 SYGVQD (reference sequence). The length of the CDR3 is 12 residues. V trimming: 6 bases; J trimming: 7 bases; junction bases outside the gene matches: 2. CDR3 loop: CASRGTGNEQFF. The DNA for the CDR3 is TGCGCCAGCAGAGGGACAGGTAATGAGCAGTTCTTC.

V gene TRBV10-1 combines with J gene TRBJ2-5; D perhaps matches TRBD1 (6 bases). Between the trimmed V and J ends, which lost 2 bases and 5 bases, there was a span of 18 bases. Germline V gives CDR1 WNHNN, CDR2 SYGVQD (reference sequence). This CDR3 is 16 amino acids long. The CDR3 protein is CASSEPRQEFEETQYF. As DNA, the CDR3 is TGCGCCAGCAGTGAGCCCCGACAGGAATTTGAGGAGACCCAGTACTTC.

This clone was seen many times. The V gene is TRBV19, the J gene TRBJ2-7, with TRBD1 as a possible D gene (6 bases). This CDR3 comprises 14 residues. Germline CDR1 reads LNHDA; CDR2 reads SQIVND (reference sequence). Trimming cost V 5 bases and J 0 bases, with 11 bases left between them. The DNA for the CDR3 is TGTGCCAGTAGTGAACAGGGAATCTCCTACGAGCAGTACTTC. Encoded protein: CASSEQGISYEQYF.

For the CDR3, the DNA is TGTGCCAGCAGGCTGGGACAGGGGAACACTGAAGCTTTCTTT. This sequence encodes CASRLGQGNTEAFF. The rearrangement joins TRBV2 to TRBJ1-1; 9 positions match TRBD1. CDR3 length: 14 amino acids. Germline-derived CDR1 and CDR2 are SNHLY and FYNNEI. J gave up 1 base and V 6 bases, and 3 bases lay outside the gene matches.

The CDR3 sequence is CASSEFLLVGQGANNEQFF. CDR3 nucleotide sequence: TGTGCCAGCAGTGAATTCTTATTGGTGGGACAGGGGGCCAACAATGAGCAGTTCTTC. The rearrangement links TRBV6-1 to TRBJ2-1, with 12 bases matching TRBD1. The V gene's germline CDR1 is MNHNS and CDR2 SASEGT. The CDR3 is made up of 19 amino acids. Trimming removed 2 bases from V and 5 bases from J; junction bases left unmatched: 13.

The chain combines TRBV19 with TRBJ2-7; tentative D call: TRBD1 (6 bases). The CDR3 is 14 amino acids. From germline, CDR1 is LNHDA and CDR2 SQIVND (reference sequence). V was pared by 5 bases and J by 0 bases, with 11 bases between. The CDR3 here is CASSSGQISYEQYF. The CDR3, as DNA: TGTGCCAGTAGTTCCGGACAGATCTCCTACGAGCAGTACTTC.

DNA of the CDR3: TGTGCCAGCAGGAGGGACTACAGTAACCAGTACTTC. Protein product: CASRRDYSNQYF. J is TRBJ2-5 and V is TRBV6-6, with 7 bases aligning to TRBD2. This CDR3 comprises 12 residues. V gave up 6 bases and J gave up 10 bases; unmatched junction bases: 8. Germline lookup yields CDR1 MNHNY and CDR2 SVGAGI (reference sequence).

The J gene is TRBJ2-1, the V gene TRBV11-2; TRBD1 might be the D (5 bases). Looked up from germline, CDR1 is SGHAT and CDR2 is FQNNGV. This CDR3 comprises 16 residues. V dropped 2 bases and J dropped 4 bases, with 15 bases sitting between them. For the CDR3, the DNA is TGTGCCAGCAGCTTATCGGCAGGGTCCGGGTACAATGAGCAGTTCTTC. Translating it yields CASSLSAGSGYNEQFF.

CDR3 residues: CASSVVGQGYGYTF. As DNA, the CDR3 is TGTGCCAGCAGCGTAGTGGGACAGGGTTATGGCTACACCTTC. The chain carries TRBV9 and TRBJ1-2, with TRBD1 matching 9 bases. Per the germline V gene, CDR1 is SGDLS and CDR2 is YYNGEE. The CDR3 length is 14 residues. Trimming at V came to 0 bases and at J to 5 bases, leaving 2 bases not matched to a gene. The whole variable domain, filled in from reference TRBV9 and TRBJ1-2, reads DSGVTQTPKHLITATGQRVTLRCSPRSGDLSVYWYQQSLDQGLQFLIQYYNGEERAKGNILERFSAQQFPDLHSELNLSSLELGDSALYFCASSVVGQGYGYTFGSGTRLTVV.

The chain links TRBV5-4 to TRBJ2-5, with a weak D call TRBD1 (6 bases). Trimming removed 4 bases at V and 5 bases at J, with 15 bases between. CDR3 length: 14 amino acids. Germline loops: CDR1 SGHNT, CDR2 YYREEE (reference sequence). CDR3 protein: CASSGGHSLETQYF. In DNA form, the CDR3 reads TGTGCCAGCAGCGGGGGCCATTCTTTGGAGACCCAGTACTTC. Full variable domain (missing parts from reference TRBV5-4 and TRBJ2-5): ETGVTQSPTHLIKTRGQQVTLRCSSQSGHNTVSWYQQALGQGPQFIFQYYREEENGRGNFPPRFSGLQFPNYSSELNVNALELDDSALYLCASSGGHSLETQYFGPGTRLLVL.

The chain links TRBV15 to TRBJ1-4; 7 bases map to TRBD1. Unmatched junction bases numbered 9, after V lost 6 bases and J lost 11 bases. CDR1 is LNHNV, CDR2 YYDKDF, per germline (reference sequence). CDR3 length equals 13 residues. CDR3 in amino acids: CATRDGTVGKLFF. For the CDR3, the DNA is TGTGCCACCAGAGATGGGACAGTCGGGAAACTGTTTTTT.

V and J are TRBV28 and TRBJ1-1; 7 nucleotides agree with TRBD1. Germline assignment: CDR1 MDHEN and CDR2 SYDVKM. This CDR3 is built from 13 residues. The junction had 9 bases not matched to a gene; V was cut back by 7 bases and J by 7 bases. The CDR3, as DNA: TGTGCCAGCATCAGGGGGGTTGGCAGTGAAGCTTTCTTT. Protein sequence: CASIRGVGSEAFF.

The chain couples TRBV11-2 to TRBJ1-1; D perhaps matches TRBD1 (5 bases). V dropped 5 bases and J dropped 4 bases, with 14 bases sitting between them. This CDR3 contains 14 residues. Germline V gene lookup returns CDR1 SGHAT and CDR2 FQNNGV. CDR3 region: CASSLGVVGTEAFF. Here the CDR3 DNA reads TGTGCCAGCAGCCTAGGGGTTGTAGGCACTGAAGCTTTCTTT.

The chain recombines TRBV2 with TRBJ1-2; 7 bases match TRBD1. The CDR3 has 15 amino acids. V was pared by 7 bases and J by 1 base, with 9 bases of the junction left unmatched. Germline lookup yields CDR1 SNHLY and CDR2 FYNNEI. The CDR3 DNA reads as TGTGCCAGCAAGGGAGAGACAGGGATTAACTATGGCTACACCTTC. Translating it yields CASKGETGINYGYTF.